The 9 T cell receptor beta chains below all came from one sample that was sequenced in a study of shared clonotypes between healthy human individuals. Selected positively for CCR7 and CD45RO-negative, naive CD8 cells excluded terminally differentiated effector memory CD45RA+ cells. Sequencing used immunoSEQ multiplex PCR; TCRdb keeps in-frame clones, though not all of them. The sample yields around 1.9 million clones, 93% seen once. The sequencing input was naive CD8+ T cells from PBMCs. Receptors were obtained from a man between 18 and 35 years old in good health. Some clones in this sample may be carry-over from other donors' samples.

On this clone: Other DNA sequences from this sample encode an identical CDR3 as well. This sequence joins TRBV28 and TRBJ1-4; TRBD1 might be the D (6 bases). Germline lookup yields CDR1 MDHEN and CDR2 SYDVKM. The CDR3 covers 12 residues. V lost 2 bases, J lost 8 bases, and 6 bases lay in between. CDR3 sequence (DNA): TGTGCCAGCAGTTTAAGGGGGGAAAAACTGTTTTTT. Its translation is CASSLRGEKLFF.

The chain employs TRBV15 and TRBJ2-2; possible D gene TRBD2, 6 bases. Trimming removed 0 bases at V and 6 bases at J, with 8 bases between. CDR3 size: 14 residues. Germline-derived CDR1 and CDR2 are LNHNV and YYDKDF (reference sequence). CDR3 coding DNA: TGTGCCACCAGCAGAGATTCGGGAGCCGGGGAGCTGTTTTTT. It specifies CATSRDSGAGELFF.

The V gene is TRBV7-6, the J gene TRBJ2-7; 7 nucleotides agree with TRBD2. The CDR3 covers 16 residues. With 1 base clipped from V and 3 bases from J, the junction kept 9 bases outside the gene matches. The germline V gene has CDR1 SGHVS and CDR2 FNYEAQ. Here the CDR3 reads CASSLEASGGYYEQYF. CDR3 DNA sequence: TGTGCCAGCAGCTTAGAGGCTAGCGGAGGGTACTACGAGCAGTACTTC.

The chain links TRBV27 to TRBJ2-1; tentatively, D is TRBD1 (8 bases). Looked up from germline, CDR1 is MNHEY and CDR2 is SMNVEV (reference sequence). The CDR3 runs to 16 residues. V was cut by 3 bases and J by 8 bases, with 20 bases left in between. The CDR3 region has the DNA TGTGCCAGCAGTTTGCCGACAGGGGAGGGAACCGATGAGCAGTTCTTC. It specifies CASSLPTGEGTDEQFF.

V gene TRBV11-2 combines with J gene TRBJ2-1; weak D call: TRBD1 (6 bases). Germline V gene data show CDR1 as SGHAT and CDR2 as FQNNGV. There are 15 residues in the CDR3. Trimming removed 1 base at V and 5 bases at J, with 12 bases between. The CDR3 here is CASSLVQGDHNEQFF. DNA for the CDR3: TGTGCCAGCAGCTTAGTACAGGGAGACCACAATGAGCAGTTCTTC.

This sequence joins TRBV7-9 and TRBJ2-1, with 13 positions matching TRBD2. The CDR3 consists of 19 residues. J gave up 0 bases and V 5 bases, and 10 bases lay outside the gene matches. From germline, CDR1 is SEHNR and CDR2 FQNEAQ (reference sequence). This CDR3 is CASSTRTSGSRFSYNEQFF. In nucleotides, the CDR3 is TGTGCCAGCAGCACAAGGACTAGCGGGAGCCGTTTCTCCTACAATGAGCAGTTCTTC.

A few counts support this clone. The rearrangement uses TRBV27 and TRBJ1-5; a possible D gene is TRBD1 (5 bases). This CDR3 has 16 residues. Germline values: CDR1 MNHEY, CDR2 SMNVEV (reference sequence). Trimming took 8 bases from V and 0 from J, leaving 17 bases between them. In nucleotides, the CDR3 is TGTGCCAGCCGACCTCAGGGACGCGGTAGCAATCAGCCCCAGCATTTT. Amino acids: CASRPQGRGSNQPQHF.

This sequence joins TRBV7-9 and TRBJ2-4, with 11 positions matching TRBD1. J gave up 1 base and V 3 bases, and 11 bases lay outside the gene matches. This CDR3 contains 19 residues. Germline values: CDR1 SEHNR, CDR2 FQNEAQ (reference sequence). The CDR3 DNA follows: TGTGCCAGCAGCTTGCCCCTCCGGGACAGGGGGGGTGCCAAAAACATTCAGTACTTC. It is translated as CASSLPLRDRGGAKNIQYF.

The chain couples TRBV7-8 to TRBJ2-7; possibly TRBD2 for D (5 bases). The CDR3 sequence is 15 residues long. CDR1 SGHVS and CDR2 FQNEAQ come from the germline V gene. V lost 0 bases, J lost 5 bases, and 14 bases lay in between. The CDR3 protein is CASSLARSPSNEQYF. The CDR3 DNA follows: TGTGCCAGCAGCTTAGCTCGGTCACCTAGCAACGAGCAGTACTTC.